One sample yielded the 32 T cell receptor beta chains listed below, sequenced in a study of cytomegalovirus exposure and HLA in healthy donors. The PCR used 60 Vbeta and 13 Jbeta primers. The protocol was immunoSEQ multiplex PCR, while the TCRdb copy is restricted to in-frame clones and leaves out a portion. In the table there are about 130,000 clones, more than 65% of which are singletons. Sequences were obtained from PBMCs. These receptors were collected from an older woman in good health and CMV-seropositive.

CDR3 amino acids: CASSEASGQVDTEAFF. The CDR3 nucleotides read TGTGCCAGCAGTGAGGCTTCGGGACAGGTGGACACTGAAGCTTTCTTT. The chain uses TRBV6-1 and TRBJ1-1; 8 bases match TRBD1. The V segment lost 3 bases and the J segment 3 bases; nucleotides outside the gene matches: 9. The CDR3 runs 16 residues. CDR1 MNHNS and CDR2 SASEGT come from the germline V gene.

The chain is built from TRBV13 and TRBJ2-1, with 7 bases aligning to TRBD1. Looked up from germline, CDR1 is PRHDT and CDR2 is FYEKMQ (reference sequence). Trimming took 5 bases from V and 0 from J; bases not matched to a gene: 4. This CDR3 is built from 15 residues. CDR3 residues: CASSPTGSSYNEQFF. CDR3 DNA sequence: TGTGCCAGCAGCCCGACAGGGAGCTCCTACAATGAGCAGTTCTTC.

The chain carries TRBV9 and TRBJ1-3; 8 bases align to TRBD1. CDR3 length: 15 amino acids. The germline V gene encodes CDR1 SGDLS and CDR2 YYNGEE. V gave up 0 bases and J gave up 4 bases; unmatched junction bases: 3. The DNA of the CDR3 is TGTGCCAGCAGCGTAGACCCAGGGGGCGGAAACACCATATATTTT. It encodes CASSVDPGGGNTIYF.

Concerning this clone: The sample has other DNA sequences that encode this CDR3 too. The CDR3: CASSSSGGATDTQYF. The CDR3 DNA follows: TGTGCCAGCAGCTCCAGCGGGGGGGCGACAGATACGCAGTATTTT. This chain connects TRBV6-6 to TRBJ2-3; 10 bases fit TRBD2. The CDR3 has 15 amino acids. Germline trimming cut 6 bases from V and 3 bases from J; bases unmatched to any gene: 6. Germline V lookup: CDR1 MNHNY, CDR2 SVGAGI (reference sequence).

This clone was observed a single time. This sequence joins TRBV27 and TRBJ1-5, with D possibly matching TRBD1 (5 bases). The CDR3 runs 15 residues. V lost 5 bases and J 0 bases, leaving 11 bases between the germline ends. Germline-derived CDR1 and CDR2 are MNHEY and SMNVEV (reference sequence). CDR3 loop: CASSRTLASNQPQHF. For the CDR3, the DNA is TGTGCCAGCAGTAGGACACTTGCTAGCAATCAGCCCCAGCATTTT.

The chain couples TRBV11-2 to TRBJ2-7, with TRBD1 matching 12 bases. Trimming took 4 bases from V and 5 from J; bases not matched to a gene: 12. Germline V gene sequence: CDR1 SGHAT, CDR2 FQNNGV. The CDR3 has 17 residues. The CDR3 region is CASSSTGTGGHRDEQYF. Written as DNA, the CDR3 is TGTGCCAGCAGCTCAACCGGGACAGGGGGCCACCGGGACGAGCAGTACTTC.

V gene TRBV6-5 combines with J gene TRBJ1-1, with TRBD1 matching over 9 bases. This CDR3 has 14 residues. V dropped 5 bases and J dropped 3; count of bases not matched to a gene: 4. Germline values: CDR1 MNHEY, CDR2 SVGAGI. The CDR3 region has the DNA TGTGCCAGCAGTGCCTGGGACAGGGACACTGAAGCTTTCTTT. Residues: CASSAWDRDTEAFF.

The gene calls are TRBV20-1 and TRBJ1-2; D not certain. The CDR3 contains 11 residues. V was cut by 6 bases and J by 4 bases, with 9 bases left in between. Germline lookup yields CDR1 DFQATT and CDR2 SNEGSKA (reference sequence). In DNA, the CDR3 is TGCAGTGCCACCGAGGGCTATGGCTACACCTTC. Its protein product is CSATEGYGYTF.

The chain employs TRBV5-1 and TRBJ2-1, with 8 bases lining up with TRBD2. The CDR3 covers 15 residues. After removal of 0 bases from V and 6 bases from J, the junction contained 5 bases not matched to a gene. The germline CDR1 and CDR2 sequences are SGHRS and YFSETQ. In nucleotides, the CDR3 is TGCGCCAGCAGCTTGGACGGGGGGGCCCCCAATGAGCAGTTCTTC. Translating gives CASSLDGGAPNEQFF.

In this sample, this clone turned up once. The rearrangement uses TRBV2 and TRBJ2-3, with TRBD2 matching over 9 bases. V lost 4 bases and J lost 1; bases outside the gene matches: 6. In germline, CDR1 is SNHLY, CDR2 FYNNEI. The CDR3 has 16 residues. The CDR3 nucleotides read TGTGCCAGCAGTGCGGCGGGGGGGCGAGGCACAGATACGCAGTATTTT. This encodes CASSAAGGRGTDTQYF. Filled out from reference TRBV2 and TRBJ2-3, the complete variable domain reads EPEVTQTPSHQVTQMGQEVILRCVPISNHLYFYWYRQILGQKVEFLVSFYNNEISEKSEIFDDQFSVERPDGSNFTLKIRSTKLEDSAMYFCASSAAGGRGTDTQYFGPGTRLTVL.

This chain uses TRBV28 with TRBJ2-7; TRBD1 matches 8 bases. The CDR3 contains 16 residues. With 4 bases clipped from V and 2 bases from J, the junction kept 10 bases outside the gene matches. Germline values: CDR1 MDHEN, CDR2 SYDVKM. The CDR3 sequence is CASSSSGQGEAYEQYF. The CDR3 bases are TGTGCCAGCAGTTCATCTGGACAGGGCGAGGCCTACGAGCAGTACTTC.

V is TRBV18 and J is TRBJ2-7, with D maybe TRBD2 (5 bases). Germline V lookup: CDR1 KGHSH, CDR2 LQKENI. The CDR3 has 13 residues. Deletions cut 4 bases from V and 5 bases from J, with 12 bases between. The CDR3 DNA reads TGTGCCAGCTCACTGGCGGAGGAGGACGAGCAGTACTTC. Protein product: CASSLAEEDEQYF.

This clone was picked up one time. The chain links TRBV5-4 to TRBJ1-2; 7 positions match TRBD1. The CDR3 totals 12 residues. After removal of 2 bases from V and 8 bases from J, the junction contained 3 bases not matched to a gene. The V gene's germline CDR1 is SGHNT and CDR2 YYREEE (reference sequence). The chain's CDR3 is CASSLGTEGYTF. CDR3 DNA: TGTGCCAGCAGCTTAGGGACAGAAGGCTACACCTTC.

This clone was observed at least ten times. In DNA, the CDR3 is TGTGCCAGCATGACTGGGGGCTCGAGCTCCTACGAGCAGTACTTC. As protein: CASMTGGSSSYEQYF. The V and J genes are TRBV2 and TRBJ2-7, with D possibly matching TRBD1 (6 bases). V dropped 7 bases and J dropped 0 bases, with 16 bases sitting between them. CDR1 is SNHLY and CDR2 is FYNNEI in the germline V gene. CDR3 size: 15 residues.

V is TRBV27 and J is TRBJ2-5, with 7 bases matching TRBD2. The J call is in doubt because the DNA end fits TRBJ2-7 better. The CDR3 runs 19 residues. The germline CDR1 and CDR2 sequences are MNHEY and SMNVEV (reference sequence). In DNA, the CDR3 is TGTGCCAGCAGTTTATTTACCCCCTCCCCTAGCGGTATCTCCTACGAGCAGTACTTC. Translation: CASSLFTPSPSGISYEQYF.

CDR3 DNA: TGTGCCAGCAGCCCTCCGCCCGGGACTAGGGTCCCCTACGAGCAGTACTTC. Translating it yields CASSPPPGTRVPYEQYF. The chain recombines TRBV7-2 with TRBJ2-7, with 8 bases fitting TRBD2. The CDR3 runs to 17 residues. The germline V gene has CDR1 SGHTA and CDR2 FQGNSA. V was clipped by 5 bases and J by 2 bases; unmatched bases: 14. The variable domain in full, with the rest retrieved from reference TRBV7-2 and TRBJ2-7, is GAGVSQSPSNKVTEKGKDVELRCDPISGHTALYWYRQSLGQGLEFLIYFQGNSAPDKSGLPSDRFSAERTGGSVSTLTIQRTQQEDSAVYLCASSPPPGTRVPYEQYFGPGTRLTVT.

The rearrangement joins TRBV19 to TRBJ1-1, with a weak D call TRBD1 (5 bases). The germline V gene encodes CDR1 LNHDA and CDR2 SQIVND (reference sequence). Between the trimmed V and J ends, which lost 7 bases and 6 bases, there was a span of 12 bases. This CDR3 spans 12 amino acids. CDR3 sequence: CASTAEGSEAFF. Written as DNA, the CDR3 is TGTGCCAGTACCGCGGAGGGGTCTGAAGCTTTCTTT.

The chain carries TRBV5-1 and TRBJ2-2; 9 nucleotides line up with TRBD2. J was trimmed by 3 bases and V by 4 bases; bases with no gene match: 4. The germline CDR1 and CDR2 sequences are SGHRS and YFSETQ. CDR3 length: 15 amino acids. In nucleotides, the CDR3 is TGCGCCAGCAGCCTTAGCGGGGGAGACACCGGGGAGCTGTTTTTT. Its protein product is CASSLSGGDTGELFF.

This clone was counted once. The V gene is TRBV2, the J gene TRBJ2-7; D might be TRBD1 (6 bases). V lost 8 bases and J lost 2, with 13 bases in between. Germline values: CDR1 SNHLY, CDR2 FYNNEI. This CDR3 spans 13 amino acids. The CDR3 loop is CASVTGKAYEQYF. CDR3 coding DNA: TGTGCCAGCGTCACAGGGAAAGCCTACGAGCAGTACTTC. Together with reference TRBV2 and TRBJ2-7, the CDR3 gives the full variable domain: EPEVTQTPSHQVTQMGQEVILRCVPISNHLYFYWYRQILGQKVEFLVSFYNNEISEKSEIFDDQFSVERPDGSNFTLKIRSTKLEDSAMYFCASVTGKAYEQYFGPGTRLTVT.

This chain uses TRBV2 with TRBJ2-3; tentative D call: TRBD2 (6 bases). CDR1 is SNHLY, CDR2 FYNNEI, per germline. The CDR3 extends over 14 amino acids. The ends were cut back, 6 bases at V and 4 bases at J, with 14 bases in the middle. CDR3 region: CASRTGLQADTQYF. The DNA of the CDR3 is TGTGCCAGCAGGACGGGACTCCAGGCAGATACGCAGTATTTT.

This clone was observed once. This rearrangement joins TRBV5-6 to TRBJ1-5; a weak D match, TRBD1 (5 bases). The CDR3 is 16 amino acids. Germline V gives CDR1 SGHDT, CDR2 YYEEEE. V was cut by 2 bases and J by 2 bases, with 14 bases left in between. This chain's CDR3 is CASSLGHLGGNQPQHF. The DNA for the CDR3 is TGTGCCAGCAGCTTAGGGCATCTAGGGGGCAATCAGCCCCAGCATTTT. The variable domain in full, with the rest retrieved from reference TRBV5-6 and TRBJ1-5, is DAGVTQSPTHLIKTRGQQVTLRCSPKSGHDTVSWYQQALGQGPQFIFQYYEEEERQRGNFPDRFSGHQFPNYSSELNVNALLLGDSALYLCASSLGHLGGNQPQHFGDGTRLSIL.

The chain is built from TRBV27 and TRBJ2-1, with a tentative D call TRBD1 (5 bases). Trimming pared 6 bases from V and 3 bases from J, leaving 12 bases between. This CDR3 is 14 amino acids long. Looked up from germline, CDR1 is MNHEY and CDR2 is SMNVEV (reference sequence). CDR3 nucleotide sequence: TGTGCCAGCAGAGTCGACAGTATCTACAATGAGCAGTTCTTC. Residues: CASRVDSIYNEQFF.

J is TRBJ2-5 and V is TRBV9; D uncertain. Germline CDR1 is SGDLS and CDR2 is YYNGEE. This CDR3 contains 13 residues. The V end was cut by 0 bases, the J end by 5 bases, with 8 bases between. In DNA, the CDR3 is TGTGCCAGCAGCGTAGATCAGAAGGAGACCCAGTACTTC. This codes for CASSVDQKETQYF.

The chain combines TRBV15 with TRBJ1-4; 7 bases are shared with TRBD1. Germline lookup yields CDR1 LNHNV and CDR2 YYDKDF (reference sequence). This CDR3 is built from 13 residues. V shed 9 bases, J shed 4 bases, and the junction held 5 bases outside the gene matches. The CDR3 is CATTGTDNEKLFF. The DNA of the CDR3 is TGTGCCACTACCGGGACAGATAATGAAAAACTGTTTTTT.

Comment on this clone: The junction departs from germline at one end; a sequencing error may be responsible. This specimen includes other DNA sequences encoding the same CDR3. The chain uses TRBV5-4 and TRBJ2-7; 9 positions agree with TRBD1. In germline, CDR1 is SGHNT, CDR2 YYREEE (reference sequence). The CDR3 totals 16 residues. Written as DNA, the CDR3 is TGCGCCAGCCGGGGTGAGGTTTGGGGACAGGGATACGAGCAGTACTTC. It encodes CASRGEVWGQGYEQYF. The variable domain in full, with the rest retrieved from reference TRBV5-4 and TRBJ2-7, is ETGVTQSPTHLIKTRGQQVTLRCSSQSGHNTVSWYQQALGQGPQFIFQYYREEENGRGNFPPRFSGLQFPNYSSELNVNALELDDSALYLCASRGEVWGQGYEQYFGPGTRLTVT.

The table lists this clone with a few counts. This sequence joins TRBV9 and TRBJ2-3; weak D call: TRBD1 (6 bases). Germline lookup yields CDR1 SGDLS and CDR2 YYNGEE. This CDR3 region has 14 residues. V was pared by 1 base and J by 1 base, with 7 bases between. The CDR3 coding sequence is TGTGCCAGCAGCGTATACAGGGGCACAGATACGCAGTATTTT. Its translation: CASSVYRGTDTQYF.

In its sample, this clone was seen once. The chain recombines TRBV7-8 with TRBJ1-3; D may be TRBD1 (5 bases). CDR1 and CDR2 from the germline V gene are SGHVS and FQNEAQ. V was cut by 4 bases and J by 0 bases, with 25 bases left in between. CDR3 size: 20 residues. CDR3 sequence (DNA): TGTGCCAGCAGCTCCACCAGCCGCATGCGGGGGGTGAGCTCTGGAAACACCATATATTTT. Encoded protein: CASSSTSRMRGVSSGNTIYF.

J is TRBJ1-1 and V is TRBV5-1; no clear D. CDR1 is SGHRS and CDR2 is YFSETQ in the germline V gene. V dropped 0 bases and J dropped 1 base, with 7 bases sitting between them. The CDR3 contains 14 residues. The CDR3 nucleotides are TGCGCCAGCAGCTTGGGCGCGGCGAACACTGAAGCTTTCTTT. Residues: CASSLGAANTEAFF.

This clone was seen more than once but under ten times. The chain combines TRBV7-9 with TRBJ2-7; no reliable D call. The CDR3 totals 13 residues. Looked up from germline, CDR1 is SEHNR and CDR2 is FQNEAQ (reference sequence). The V gene lost 3 bases and the J gene lost 2 bases, with 8 bases spanning the gap. The chain's CDR3 is CASSFTAAYEQYF. The CDR3, as DNA: TGTGCCAGCAGCTTCACCGCGGCCTACGAGCAGTACTTC. Combining the CDR3 with reference TRBV7-9 and TRBJ2-7 gives the whole variable domain DTGVSQNPRHKITKRGQNVTFRCDPISEHNRLYWYRQTLGQGPEFLTYFQNEAQLEKSRLLSDRFSAERPKGSFSTLEIQRTEQGDSAMYLCASSFTAAYEQYFGPGTRLTVT.

V gene TRBV7-8 combines with J gene TRBJ2-2; 8 bases are a match to TRBD1. The V gene's germline CDR1 is SGHVS and CDR2 FQNEAQ. The J segment lost 3 bases and the V segment lost 2 bases, leaving 2 bases of the junction unmatched. The CDR3 contains 15 residues. This CDR3 reads CASSLQGADTGELFF. Here the CDR3 DNA reads TGTGCCAGCAGCTTACAGGGGGCGGACACCGGGGAGCTGTTTTTT.

The chain carries TRBV28 and TRBJ1-1; 7 positions match TRBD1. The V segment lost 4 bases and the J segment 2 bases; nucleotides outside the gene matches: 7. CDR3 length: 15 residues. Per the germline V gene, CDR1 is MDHEN and CDR2 is SYDVKM. CDR3 DNA sequence: TGTGCCAGCAGTTCCTTAGGGACAGAAAACACTGAAGCTTTCTTT. Its protein product is CASSSLGTENTEAFF.

This clone has more than one count but fewer than ten. This rearrangement joins TRBV4-1 to TRBJ1-1; D is unresolved. The CDR3 covers 14 residues. Trimming shortened V by 2 bases and J by 4 bases, and 11 bases separated the two germline ends. Germline loops: CDR1 MGHRA, CDR2 YSYEKL. This CDR3 reads CASSQPTEVTEAFF. The CDR3 bases are TGCGCCAGCAGCCAACCTACGGAGGTCACTGAAGCTTTCTTT.